This T cell receptor (beta chain) is from a study of technical replicates of blood from a handful of donors. Sequenced by immunoSEQ multiplex PCR; TCRdb stores in-frame clones only, minus some. The sample comprises about 100,000 clones, under 97% of which are singletons, and about 0.21% rests with the top ten. The CDR3 length is 15 residues. Trimming stripped 4 bases from V and 8 bases from J, with 20 bases between. From germline, CDR1 is KGHSH and CDR2 LQKENI. Sequenced: T cells isolated from PBMCs. This sequence originates from a human donor in good health. This sequence joins TRBV18 and TRBJ1-2, with D maybe TRBD1 (5 bases). CDR3: CASSLGSTPAGGYTF. DNA of the CDR3: TGTGCCAGCTCACTGGGGTCTACTCCCGCAGGGGGCTACACCTTC.